This TCR beta chain was found in a study of blood T cell repertoires in COVID-19. About the research overall: Italy, Spain and the United States were the sources of the convalescent and acute COVID-19 samples. T cells, B-cell-depleted T cells, or PBMCs supplied cDNA or gDNA.

Original processing methods: Estimation of nucleated cell counts relied on the amplification of reference gene primers. The assay was immunoSEQ multiplex PCR, and TCRdb's table has in-frame clones only and misses some. V and J calls plus clone size are reproduced from that table; the DNA served to infer D and trimming. Of about 90,000 clones in the sample, roughly 78% were seen once. Losses at the gene ends were 8 bases for V and 2 bases for J; bases not matched to a gene: 9. CDR3 size: 16 residues. The sample comprised peripheral blood. The chain recombines TRBV23-1 with TRBJ2-1; 10 bases line up with TRBD2. TRBV23-1 is noted as an ORF with a role that remains uncertain. The receptor was derived from a woman in her 70s with acute or convalescent COVID-19. The CDR3 reads CASGTLAGETYNEQFF. The CDR3 DNA is TGCGCCAGCGGAACCCTAGCGGGGGAAACCTACAATGAGCAGTTCTTC.